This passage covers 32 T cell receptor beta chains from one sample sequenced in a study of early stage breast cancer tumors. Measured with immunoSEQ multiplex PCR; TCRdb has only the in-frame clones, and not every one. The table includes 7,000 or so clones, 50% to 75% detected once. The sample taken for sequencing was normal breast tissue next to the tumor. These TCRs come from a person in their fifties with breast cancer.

Written as DNA, the CDR3 is TGTGCCAGCAGTGAAGATGCGGGTGGGAGTGATTCCGCCAAAAACATTCAGTACTTC. Its translation is CASSEDAGGSDSAKNIQYF. The rearrangement joins TRBV6-1 to TRBJ2-4, with D possibly TRBD2 on 5 matching bases. Per germline, CDR1 MNHNS and CDR2 SASEGT. The CDR3 is 19 residues long. With 1 base removed from V and 1 base from J, the gap between germline ends came to 20 bases.

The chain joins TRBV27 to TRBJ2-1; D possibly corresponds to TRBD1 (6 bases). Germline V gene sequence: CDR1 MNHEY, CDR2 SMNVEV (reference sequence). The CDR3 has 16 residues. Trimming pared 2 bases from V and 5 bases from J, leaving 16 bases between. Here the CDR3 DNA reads TGTGCCAGCAGTTTAGAGTTCAGGGGAAGAAACAATGAGCAGTTCTTC. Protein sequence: CASSLEFRGRNNEQFF.

This CDR3 reads CASSLRGTTLNYGYTF. Here the CDR3 DNA reads TGTGCCAGCAGCTTAAGAGGGACGACCCTTAACTATGGCTACACCTTC. The rearrangement uses TRBV7-9 and TRBJ1-2; D might be TRBD1 (5 bases). The V and J ends lost 2 bases and 1 base respectively, with 14 bases between them. This CDR3 has 16 amino acids. CDR1 SEHNR and CDR2 FQNEAQ come from the germline V gene (reference sequence).

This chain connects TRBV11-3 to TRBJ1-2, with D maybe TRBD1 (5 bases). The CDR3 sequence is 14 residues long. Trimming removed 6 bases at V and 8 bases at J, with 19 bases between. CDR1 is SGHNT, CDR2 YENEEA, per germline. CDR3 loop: CASRTGHPAYGYTF. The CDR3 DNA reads TGTGCCAGCAGGACTGGACATCCCGCGTACGGCTACACCTTC. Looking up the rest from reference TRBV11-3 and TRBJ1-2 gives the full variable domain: EAGVVQSPRYKIIEKKQPVAFWCNPISGHNTLYWYLQNLGQGPELLIRYENEEAVDDSQLPKDRFSAERLKGVDSTLKIQPAELGDSAVYLCASRTGHPAYGYTFGSGTRLTVV.

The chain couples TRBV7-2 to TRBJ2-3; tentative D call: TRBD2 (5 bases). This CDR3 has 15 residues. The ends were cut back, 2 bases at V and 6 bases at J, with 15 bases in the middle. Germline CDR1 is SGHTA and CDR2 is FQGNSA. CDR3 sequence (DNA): TGTGCCAGCAGCTTACCAGCTGGACGAGGGGATACGCAGTATTTT. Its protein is CASSLPAGRGDTQYF.

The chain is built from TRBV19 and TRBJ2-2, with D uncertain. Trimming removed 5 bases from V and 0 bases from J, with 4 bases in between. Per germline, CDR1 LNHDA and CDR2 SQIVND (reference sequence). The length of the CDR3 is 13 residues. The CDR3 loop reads CASSPANTGELFF. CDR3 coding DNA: TGTGCCAGTAGTCCAGCGAACACCGGGGAGCTGTTTTTT.

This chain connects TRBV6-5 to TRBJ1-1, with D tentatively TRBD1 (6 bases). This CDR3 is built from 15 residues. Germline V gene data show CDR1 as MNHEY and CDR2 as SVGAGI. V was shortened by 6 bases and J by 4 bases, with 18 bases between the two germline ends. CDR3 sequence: CASRSGGGQVTEAFF. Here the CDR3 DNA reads TGTGCCAGCAGATCGGGTGGGGGGCAGGTCACTGAAGCTTTCTTT.

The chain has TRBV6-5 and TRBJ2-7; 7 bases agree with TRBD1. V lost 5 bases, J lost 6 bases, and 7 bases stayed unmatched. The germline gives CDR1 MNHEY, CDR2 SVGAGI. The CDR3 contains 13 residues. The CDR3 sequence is CASSPRQGGEQYF. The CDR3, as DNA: TGTGCCAGCAGTCCCCGACAGGGTGGCGAGCAGTACTTC.

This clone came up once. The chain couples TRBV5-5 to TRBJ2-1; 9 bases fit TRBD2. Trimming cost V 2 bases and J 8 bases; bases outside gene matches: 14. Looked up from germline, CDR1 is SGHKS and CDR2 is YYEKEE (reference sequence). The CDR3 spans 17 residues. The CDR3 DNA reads TGTGCCAGCAGCTTCAGGCTAGCGGGATCCCTAGCGGATGAGCAGTTCTTC. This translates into CASSFRLAGSLADEQFF.

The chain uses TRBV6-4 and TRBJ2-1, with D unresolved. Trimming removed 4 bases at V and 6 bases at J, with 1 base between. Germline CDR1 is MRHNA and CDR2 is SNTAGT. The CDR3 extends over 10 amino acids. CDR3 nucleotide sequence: TGTGCCAGCAGTGGCAATGAGCAGTTCTTC. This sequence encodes CASSGNEQFF.

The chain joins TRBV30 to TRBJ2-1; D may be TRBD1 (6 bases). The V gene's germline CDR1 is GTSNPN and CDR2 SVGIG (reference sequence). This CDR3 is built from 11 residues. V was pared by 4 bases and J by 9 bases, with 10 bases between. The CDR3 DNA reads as TGTGCCTGGACTGGGGGCTTTGAGCAGTTCTTC. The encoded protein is CAWTGGFEQFF. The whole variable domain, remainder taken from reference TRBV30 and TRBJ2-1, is SQTIHQWPATLVQPVGSPLSLECTVEGTSNPNLYWYRQAAGRGLQLLFYSVGIGQISSEVPQNLSASRPQDRQFILSSKKLLLSDSGFYLCAWTGGFEQFFGPGTRLTVL.

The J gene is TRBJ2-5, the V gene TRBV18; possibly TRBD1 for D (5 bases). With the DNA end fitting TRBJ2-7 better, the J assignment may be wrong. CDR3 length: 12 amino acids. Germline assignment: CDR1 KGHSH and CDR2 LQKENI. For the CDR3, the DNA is TGTGCCAGCTCATCCGACAGCTACGAGCAGTACTTC. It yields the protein CASSSDSYEQYF.

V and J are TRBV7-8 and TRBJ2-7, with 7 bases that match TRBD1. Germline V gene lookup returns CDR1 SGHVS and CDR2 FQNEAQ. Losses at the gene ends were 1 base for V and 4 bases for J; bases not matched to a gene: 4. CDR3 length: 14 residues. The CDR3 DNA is TGTGCCAGCAGCTTAGGGGACAGACAATACGAGCAGTACTTC. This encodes CASSLGDRQYEQYF. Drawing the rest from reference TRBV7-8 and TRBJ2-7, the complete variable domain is GAGVSQSPRYKVAKRGQDVALRCDPISGHVSLFWYQQALGQGPEFLTYFQNEAQLDKSGLPSDRFFAERPEGSVSTLKIQRTQQEDSAVYLCASSLGDRQYEQYFGPGTRLTVT.

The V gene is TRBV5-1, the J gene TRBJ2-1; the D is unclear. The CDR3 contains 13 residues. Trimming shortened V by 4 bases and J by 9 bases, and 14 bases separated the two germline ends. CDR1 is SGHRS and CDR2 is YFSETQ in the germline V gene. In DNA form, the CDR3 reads TGCGCCAGCAGCCCCGGGCCCATCGGTGAGCAGTTCTTC. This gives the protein CASSPGPIGEQFF.

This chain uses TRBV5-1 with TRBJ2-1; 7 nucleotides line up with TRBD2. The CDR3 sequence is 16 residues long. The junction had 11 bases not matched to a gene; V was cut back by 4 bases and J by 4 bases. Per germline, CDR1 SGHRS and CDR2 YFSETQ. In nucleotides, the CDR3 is TGCGCCAGCAGCCCCGCGTCGGGGGGTTTTTACAATGAGCAGTTCTTC. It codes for CASSPASGGFYNEQFF.

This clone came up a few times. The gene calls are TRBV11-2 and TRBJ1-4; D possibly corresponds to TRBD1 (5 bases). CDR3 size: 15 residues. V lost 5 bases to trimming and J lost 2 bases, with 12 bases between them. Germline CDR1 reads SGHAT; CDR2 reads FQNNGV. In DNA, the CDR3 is TGTGCCAGCAGCCCTCGGGGGGGGACTAATGAAAAACTGTTTTTT. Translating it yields CASSPRGGTNEKLFF. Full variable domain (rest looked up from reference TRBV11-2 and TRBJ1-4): EAGVAQSPRYKIIEKRQSVAFWCNPISGHATLYWYQQILGQGPKLLIQFQNNGVVDDSQLPKDRFSAERLKGVDSTLKIQPAKLEDSAVYLCASSPRGGTNEKLFFGSGTQLSVL.

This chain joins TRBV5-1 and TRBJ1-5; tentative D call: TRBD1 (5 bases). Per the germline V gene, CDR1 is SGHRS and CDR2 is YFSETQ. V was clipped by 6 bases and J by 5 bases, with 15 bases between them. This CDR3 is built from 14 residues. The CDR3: CASTRGRDDQPQHF. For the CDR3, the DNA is TGCGCCAGCACTAGGGGAAGGGACGATCAGCCCCAGCATTTT.

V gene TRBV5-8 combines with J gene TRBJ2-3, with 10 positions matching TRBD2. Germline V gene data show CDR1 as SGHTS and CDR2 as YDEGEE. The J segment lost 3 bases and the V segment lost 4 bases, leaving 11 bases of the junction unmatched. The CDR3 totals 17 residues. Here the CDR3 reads CASSHATTSGKTDTQYF. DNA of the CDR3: TGTGCCAGCAGCCACGCCACAACTAGCGGGAAAACAGATACGCAGTATTTT.

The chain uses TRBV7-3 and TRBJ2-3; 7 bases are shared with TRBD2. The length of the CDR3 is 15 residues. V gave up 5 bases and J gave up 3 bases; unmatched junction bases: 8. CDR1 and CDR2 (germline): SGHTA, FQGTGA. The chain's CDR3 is CASSPSGRETDTQYF. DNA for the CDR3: TGTGCCAGCAGCCCCTCGGGGCGGGAGACAGATACGCAGTATTTT. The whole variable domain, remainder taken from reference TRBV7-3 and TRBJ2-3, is GAGVSQTPSNKVTEKGKYVELRCDPISGHTALYWYRQSLGQGPEFLIYFQGTGAADDSGLPNDRFFAVRPEGSVSTLKIQRTERGDSAVYLCASSPSGRETDTQYFGPGTRLTVL.

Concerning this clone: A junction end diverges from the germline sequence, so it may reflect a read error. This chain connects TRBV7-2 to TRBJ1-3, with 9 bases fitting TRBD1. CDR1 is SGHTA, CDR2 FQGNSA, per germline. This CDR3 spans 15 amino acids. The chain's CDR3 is CASSLGQGSFDTIYF. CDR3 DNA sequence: TGTGCCAGCAGTTTAGGACAGGGGTCATTCGACACCATATATTTT.

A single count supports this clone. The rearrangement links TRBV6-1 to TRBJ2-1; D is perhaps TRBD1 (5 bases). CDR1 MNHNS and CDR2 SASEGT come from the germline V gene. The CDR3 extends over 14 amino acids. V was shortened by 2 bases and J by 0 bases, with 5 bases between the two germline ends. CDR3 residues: CASSEQGSYNEQFF. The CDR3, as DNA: TGTGCCAGCAGTGAACAGGGCTCCTACAATGAGCAGTTCTTC.

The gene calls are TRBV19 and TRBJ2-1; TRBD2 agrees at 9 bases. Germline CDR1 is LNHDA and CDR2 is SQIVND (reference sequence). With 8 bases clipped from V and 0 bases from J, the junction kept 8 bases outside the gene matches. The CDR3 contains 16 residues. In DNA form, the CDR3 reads TGTGCCAGTCGGCGGGAGGGCCGTAGCTCCTACAATGAGCAGTTCTTC. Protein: CASRREGRSSYNEQFF.

The CDR3 loop reads CASSYSGWDEQYF. The CDR3, as DNA: TGTGCCAGCAGTTACTCGGGGTGGGACGAGCAGTACTTC. This chain uses TRBV6-5 with TRBJ2-7, with D unresolved. The CDR3 spans 13 residues. Germline V gene data show CDR1 as MNHEY and CDR2 as SVGAGI. V lost 0 bases and J lost 5, with 8 bases in between.

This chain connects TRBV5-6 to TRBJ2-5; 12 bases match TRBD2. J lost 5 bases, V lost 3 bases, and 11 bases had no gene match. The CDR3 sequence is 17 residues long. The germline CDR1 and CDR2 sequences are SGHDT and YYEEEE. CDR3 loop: CASSWTSGTFSIETQYF. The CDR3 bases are TGTGCCAGCAGCTGGACTAGCGGGACCTTTTCTATCGAGACCCAGTACTTC.

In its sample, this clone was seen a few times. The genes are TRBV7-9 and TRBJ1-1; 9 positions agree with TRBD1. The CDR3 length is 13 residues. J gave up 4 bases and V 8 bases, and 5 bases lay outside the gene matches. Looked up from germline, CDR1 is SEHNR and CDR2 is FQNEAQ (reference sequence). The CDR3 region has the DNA TGTGCCAGCTTCGGACAGGGGATCACTGAAGCTTTCTTT. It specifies CASFGQGITEAFF. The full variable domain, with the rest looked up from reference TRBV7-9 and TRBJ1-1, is DTGVSQNPRHKITKRGQNVTFRCDPISEHNRLYWYRQTLGQGPEFLTYFQNEAQLEKSRLLSDRFSAERPKGSFSTLEIQRTEQGDSAMYLCASFGQGITEAFFGQGTRLTVV.

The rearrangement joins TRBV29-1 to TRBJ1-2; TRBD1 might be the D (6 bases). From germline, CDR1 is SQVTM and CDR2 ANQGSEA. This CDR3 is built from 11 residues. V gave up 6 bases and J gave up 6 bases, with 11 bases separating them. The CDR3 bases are TGCAGCGTCAGGGGAGGGGATGGCTACACCTTC. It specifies CSVRGGDGYTF.

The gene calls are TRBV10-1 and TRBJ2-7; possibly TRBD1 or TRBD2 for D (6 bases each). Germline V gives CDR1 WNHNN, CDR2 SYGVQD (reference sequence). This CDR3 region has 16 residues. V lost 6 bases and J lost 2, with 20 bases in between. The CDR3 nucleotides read TGCGCCAGCAGGGGGGCTAGACGGAGGGAAACCTACGAGCAGTACTTC. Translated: CASRGARRRETYEQYF.

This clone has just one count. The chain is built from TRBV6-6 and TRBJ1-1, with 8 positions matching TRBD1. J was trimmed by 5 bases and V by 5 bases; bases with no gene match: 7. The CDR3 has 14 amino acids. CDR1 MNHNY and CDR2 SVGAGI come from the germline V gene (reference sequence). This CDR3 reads CASSVTGAGTEAFF. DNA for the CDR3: TGTGCCAGCAGTGTGACAGGGGCAGGAACTGAAGCTTTCTTT.

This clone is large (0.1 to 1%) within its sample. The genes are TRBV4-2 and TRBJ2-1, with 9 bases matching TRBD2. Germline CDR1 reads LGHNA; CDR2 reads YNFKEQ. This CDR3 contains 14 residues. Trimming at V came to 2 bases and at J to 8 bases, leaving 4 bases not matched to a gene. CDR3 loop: CASSQIAGVDEQFF. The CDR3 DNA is TGTGCCAGCAGCCAAATAGCGGGAGTGGATGAGCAGTTCTTC.

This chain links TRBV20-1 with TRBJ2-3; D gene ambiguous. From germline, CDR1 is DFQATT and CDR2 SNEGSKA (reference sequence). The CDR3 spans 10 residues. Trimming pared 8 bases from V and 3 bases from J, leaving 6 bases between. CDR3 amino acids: CSLETDTQYF. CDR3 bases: TGCAGTTTGGAAACAGATACGCAGTATTTT.

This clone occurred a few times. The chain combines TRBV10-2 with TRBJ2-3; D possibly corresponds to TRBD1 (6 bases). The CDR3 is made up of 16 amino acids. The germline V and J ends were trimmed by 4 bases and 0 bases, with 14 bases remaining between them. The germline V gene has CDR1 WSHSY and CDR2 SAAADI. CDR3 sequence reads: CASSVRPGTSTDTQYF. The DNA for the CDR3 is TGCGCCAGCAGTGTTAGACCCGGGACAAGCACAGATACGCAGTATTTT.

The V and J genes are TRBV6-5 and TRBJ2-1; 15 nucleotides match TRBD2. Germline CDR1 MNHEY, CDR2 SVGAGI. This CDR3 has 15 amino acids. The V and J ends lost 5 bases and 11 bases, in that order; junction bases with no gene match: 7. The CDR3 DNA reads TGTGCCAGCAGTCCCCCGGGACTAGCGGGGGGCAAGCAGTTCTTC. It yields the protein CASSPPGLAGGKQFF.